This T cell receptor beta chain was retrieved from a study of cytomegalovirus exposure and HLA in healthy donors. Data came from immunoSEQ multiplex PCR; TCRdb stores just in-frame clones and leaves some out. The sample records about 120,000 clones, 88% being singletons. The specimen sequenced was PBMCs. This clonotype was sampled from a woman aged 18-30 years in good health and CMV-seropositive.

CDR3 sequence (DNA): TGTGCCAGCAGCGGGGGGGGCTTGCGCCACAATGAGCAGTTCTTC. Its protein product is CASSGGGLRHNEQFF. This chain uses TRBV5-6 with TRBJ2-1; TRBD2 is a possible D gene (7 bases). Deletions cut 4 bases from V and 5 bases from J, with 16 bases between. This CDR3 is 15 amino acids long. Germline V gene sequence: CDR1 SGHDT, CDR2 YYEEEE.